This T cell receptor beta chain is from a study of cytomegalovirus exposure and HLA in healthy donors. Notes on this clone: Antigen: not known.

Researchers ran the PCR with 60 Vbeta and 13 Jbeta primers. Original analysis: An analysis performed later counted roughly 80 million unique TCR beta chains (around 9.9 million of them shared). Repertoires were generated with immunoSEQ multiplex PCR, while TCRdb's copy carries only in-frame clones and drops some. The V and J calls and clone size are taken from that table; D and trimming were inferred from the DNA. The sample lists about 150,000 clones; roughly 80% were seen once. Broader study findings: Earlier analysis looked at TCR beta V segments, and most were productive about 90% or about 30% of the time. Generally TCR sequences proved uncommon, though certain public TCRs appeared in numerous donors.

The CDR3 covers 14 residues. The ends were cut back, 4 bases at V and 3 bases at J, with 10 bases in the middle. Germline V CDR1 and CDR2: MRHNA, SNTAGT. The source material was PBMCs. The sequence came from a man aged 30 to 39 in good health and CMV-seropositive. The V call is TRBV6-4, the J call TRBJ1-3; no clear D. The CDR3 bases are TGTGCCAGCAGTGCTCGCGGCAGTGGAAACACCATATATTTT. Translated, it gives CASSARGSGNTIYF.